The T cell receptor beta chain described here comes from a study of regulatory T cells in long-lasting Graves disease. Whole-study context: Persistence in Graves' disease denoted antithyroid drug use beyond 5 years alongside positive TSH receptor antibodies.

Findings of the study overall: Segments TRBV28, TRBJ1-2 and TRBJ2-5 showed preferential usage in persistent disease.

The time point is: persistent/refractory GD, antithyroid drugs over 5 years with positive TRAb. After RNA was extracted from PBMCs, the TCR library was made from it. EDTA tubes collected 9 to 9.5 milliliters of peripheral blood. Concerning this clonotype itself: What it binds is not known. A read error may explain this, as a much larger clone is one base away.

Both iRepertoire HTBI primers and Arm-PCR of CDR3 regions were used to build the TCR beta libraries. In the original workflow: Analysis of the samples identified 50 to 75 TRBV and more than eleven TRBJ segments. TCRdb re-called the multiplex PCR reads through MiXCR, storing one row per CDR3 protein. None of the V and J calls come from the authors' own analysis; TCRdb made them. The table has under 500,000 distinct CDR3 sequences, less than 25% seen once. The CDR3 consists of 14 residues. Germline CDR1 is MNHEY and CDR2 is SMNVEV (reference sequence). The sample here was peripheral blood mononuclear cells (PBMCs), taken when the disease was refractory, from a patient treated with antithyroid drugs. The genes are TRBV27 and TRBJ2-7, with 11 bases identical to TRBD2. The TCR sequence derives from a female donor with Graves disease. The CDR3 DNA reads as TGTGCCAACAGTCCTAGCGGGAGGTTCTACGAGCAGTACTTC. Amino acid sequence: CANSPSGRFYEQYF.